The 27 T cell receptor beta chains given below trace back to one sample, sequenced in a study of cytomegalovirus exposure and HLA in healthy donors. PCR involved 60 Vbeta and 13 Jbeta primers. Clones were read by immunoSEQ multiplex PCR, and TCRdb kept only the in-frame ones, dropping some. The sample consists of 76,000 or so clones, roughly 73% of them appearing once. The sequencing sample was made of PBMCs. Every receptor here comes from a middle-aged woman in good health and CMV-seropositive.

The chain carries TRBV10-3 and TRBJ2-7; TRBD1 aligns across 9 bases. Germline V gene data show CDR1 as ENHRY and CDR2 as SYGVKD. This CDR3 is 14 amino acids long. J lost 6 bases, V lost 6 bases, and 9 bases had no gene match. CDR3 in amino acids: CAIRPGQGGGEQYF. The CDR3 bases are TGTGCCATCAGGCCGGGACAGGGAGGGGGCGAGCAGTACTTC.

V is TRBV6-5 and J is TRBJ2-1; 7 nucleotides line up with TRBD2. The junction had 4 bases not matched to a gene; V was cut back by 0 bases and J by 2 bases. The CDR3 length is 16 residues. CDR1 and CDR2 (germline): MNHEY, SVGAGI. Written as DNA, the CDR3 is TGTGCCAGCAGTTACTCCGCGGGAGAAGCCTACAATGAGCAGTTCTTC. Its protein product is CASSYSAGEAYNEQFF.

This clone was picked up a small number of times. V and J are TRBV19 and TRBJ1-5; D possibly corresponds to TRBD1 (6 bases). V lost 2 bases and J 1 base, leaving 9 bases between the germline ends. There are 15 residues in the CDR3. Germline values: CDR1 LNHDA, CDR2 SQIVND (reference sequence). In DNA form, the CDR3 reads TGTGCCAGTAGTATACGGGACACCAGCAATCAGCCCCAGCATTTT. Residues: CASSIRDTSNQPQHF.

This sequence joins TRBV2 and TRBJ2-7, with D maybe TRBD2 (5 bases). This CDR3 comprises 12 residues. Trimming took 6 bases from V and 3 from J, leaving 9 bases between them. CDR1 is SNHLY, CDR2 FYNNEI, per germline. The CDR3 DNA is TGTGCCAGCAGCCGGGGTTTCTACGAGCAGTACTTC. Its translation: CASSRGFYEQYF.

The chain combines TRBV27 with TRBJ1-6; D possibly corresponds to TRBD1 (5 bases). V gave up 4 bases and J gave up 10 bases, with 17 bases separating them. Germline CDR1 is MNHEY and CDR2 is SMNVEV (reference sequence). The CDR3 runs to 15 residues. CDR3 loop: CASSSLDSVRSPLHF. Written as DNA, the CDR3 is TGTGCCAGCAGTTCACTCGACAGCGTCAGGTCACCCCTCCACTTT.

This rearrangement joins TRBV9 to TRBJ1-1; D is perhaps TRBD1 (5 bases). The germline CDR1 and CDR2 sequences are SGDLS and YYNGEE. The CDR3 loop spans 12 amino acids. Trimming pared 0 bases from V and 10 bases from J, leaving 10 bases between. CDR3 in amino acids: CASSVVGEAAFF. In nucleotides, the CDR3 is TGTGCCAGCAGCGTAGTAGGGGAGGCAGCTTTCTTT.

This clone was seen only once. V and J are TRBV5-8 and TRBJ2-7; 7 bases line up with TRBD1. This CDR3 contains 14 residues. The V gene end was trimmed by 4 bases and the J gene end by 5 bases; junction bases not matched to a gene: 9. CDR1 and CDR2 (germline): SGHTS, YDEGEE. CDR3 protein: CASSRGLVRDEQYF. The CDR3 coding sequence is TGTGCCAGCAGCAGGGGGCTGGTTCGTGACGAGCAGTACTTC.

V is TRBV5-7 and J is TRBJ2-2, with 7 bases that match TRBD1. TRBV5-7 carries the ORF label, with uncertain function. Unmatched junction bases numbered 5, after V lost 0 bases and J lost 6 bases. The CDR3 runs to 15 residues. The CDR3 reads CASSLDRGNAGELFF. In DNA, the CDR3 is TGTGCCAGCAGCTTGGACAGGGGTAATGCCGGGGAGCTGTTTTTT.

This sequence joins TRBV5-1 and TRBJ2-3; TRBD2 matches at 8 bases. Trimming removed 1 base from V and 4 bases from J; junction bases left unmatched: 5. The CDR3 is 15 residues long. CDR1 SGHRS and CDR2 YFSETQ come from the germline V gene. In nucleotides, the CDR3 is TGCGCCAGCAGCTTGATCGGGGGGGCCGCAGATACGCAGTATTTT. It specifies CASSLIGGAADTQYF. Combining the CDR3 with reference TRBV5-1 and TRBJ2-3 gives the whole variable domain KAGVTQTPRYLIKTRGQQVTLSCSPISGHRSVSWYQQTPGQGLQFLFEYFSETQRNKGNFPGRFSGRQFSNSRSEMNVSTLELGDSALYLCASSLIGGAADTQYFGPGTRLTVL.

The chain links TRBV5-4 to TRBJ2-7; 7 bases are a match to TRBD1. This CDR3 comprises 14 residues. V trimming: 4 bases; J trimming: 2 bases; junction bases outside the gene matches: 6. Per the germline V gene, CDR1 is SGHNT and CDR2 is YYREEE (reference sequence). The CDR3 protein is CASSTPGTAYEQYF. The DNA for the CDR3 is TGTGCCAGCAGCACCCCCGGGACAGCCTACGAGCAGTACTTC.

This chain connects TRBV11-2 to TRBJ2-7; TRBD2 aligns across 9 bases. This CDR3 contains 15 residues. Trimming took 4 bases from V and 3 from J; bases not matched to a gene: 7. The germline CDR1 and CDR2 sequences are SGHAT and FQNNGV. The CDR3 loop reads CASSSQRGAYYEQYF. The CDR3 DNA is TGTGCCAGCAGCTCCCAGCGGGGGGCCTACTACGAGCAGTACTTC.

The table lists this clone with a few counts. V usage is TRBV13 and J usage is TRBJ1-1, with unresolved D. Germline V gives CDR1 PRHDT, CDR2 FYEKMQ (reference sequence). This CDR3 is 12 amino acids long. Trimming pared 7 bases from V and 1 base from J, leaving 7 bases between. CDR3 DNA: TGTGCCAGCATATCAGAGAACACTGAAGCTTTCTTT. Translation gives CASISENTEAFF.

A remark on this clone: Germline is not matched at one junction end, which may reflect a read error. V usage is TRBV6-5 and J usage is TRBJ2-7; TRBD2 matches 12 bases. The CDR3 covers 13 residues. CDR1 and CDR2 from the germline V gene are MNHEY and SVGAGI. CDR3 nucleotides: TGTGCCAGCAGTTACCCCAAACTAGCGGGAGGTTTCTTC. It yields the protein CASSYPKLAGGFF.

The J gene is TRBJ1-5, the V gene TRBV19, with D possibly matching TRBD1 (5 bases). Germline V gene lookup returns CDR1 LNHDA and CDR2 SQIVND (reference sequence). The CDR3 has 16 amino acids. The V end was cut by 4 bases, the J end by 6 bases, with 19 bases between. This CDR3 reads CASSTLDQGGGQPQHF. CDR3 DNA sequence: TGTGCCAGTAGTACCCTCGATCAGGGCGGGGGTCAGCCCCAGCATTTT.

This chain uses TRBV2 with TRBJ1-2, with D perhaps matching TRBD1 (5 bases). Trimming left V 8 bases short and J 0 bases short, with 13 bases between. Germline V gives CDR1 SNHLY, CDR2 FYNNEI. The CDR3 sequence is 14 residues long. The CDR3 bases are TGTGCCAGCTGTGGAGACAGAGCTAACTATGGCTACACCTTC. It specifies CASCGDRANYGYTF.

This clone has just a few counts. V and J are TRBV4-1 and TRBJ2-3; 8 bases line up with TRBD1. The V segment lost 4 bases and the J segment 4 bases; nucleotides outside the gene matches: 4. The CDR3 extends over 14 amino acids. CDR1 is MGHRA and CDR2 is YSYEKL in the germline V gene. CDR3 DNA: TGCGCCAGCAGCCCAGGACAGGGCCCAGATACGCAGTATTTT. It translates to CASSPGQGPDTQYF.

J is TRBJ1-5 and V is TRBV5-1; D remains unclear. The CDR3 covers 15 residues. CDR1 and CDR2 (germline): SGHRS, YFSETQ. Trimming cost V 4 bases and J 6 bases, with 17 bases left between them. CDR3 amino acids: CASSDGGSGSQPQHF. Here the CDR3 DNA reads TGCGCCAGCAGCGACGGAGGGTCGGGCAGTCAGCCCCAGCATTTT.

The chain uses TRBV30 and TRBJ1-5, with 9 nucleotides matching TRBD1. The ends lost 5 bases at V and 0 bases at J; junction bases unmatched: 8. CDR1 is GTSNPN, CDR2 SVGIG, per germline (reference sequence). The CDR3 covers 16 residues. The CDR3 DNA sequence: TGTGCCTGGGGGACAGGGACAACTTATAGCAATCAGCCCCAGCATTTT. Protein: CAWGTGTTYSNQPQHF.

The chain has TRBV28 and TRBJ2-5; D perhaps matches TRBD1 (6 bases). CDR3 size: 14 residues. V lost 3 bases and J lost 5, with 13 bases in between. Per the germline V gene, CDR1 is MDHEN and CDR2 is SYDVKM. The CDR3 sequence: CASSLGHPRETQYF. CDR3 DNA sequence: TGTGCCAGCAGTTTGGGACACCCTAGGGAGACCCAGTACTTC.

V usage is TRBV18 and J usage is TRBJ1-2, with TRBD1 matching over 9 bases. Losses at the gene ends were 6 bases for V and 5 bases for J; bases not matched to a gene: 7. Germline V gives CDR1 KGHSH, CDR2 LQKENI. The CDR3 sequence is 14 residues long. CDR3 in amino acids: CASSPGTGFYGYTF. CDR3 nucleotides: TGTGCCAGCTCCCCCGGGACAGGGTTTTATGGCTACACCTTC.

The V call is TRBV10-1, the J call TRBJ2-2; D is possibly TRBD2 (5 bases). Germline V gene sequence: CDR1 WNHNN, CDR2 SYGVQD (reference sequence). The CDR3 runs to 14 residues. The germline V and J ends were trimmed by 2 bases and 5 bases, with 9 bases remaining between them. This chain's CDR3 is CASSEIQRTGELFF. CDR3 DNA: TGCGCCAGCAGTGAGATACAGCGGACCGGGGAGCTGTTTTTT.

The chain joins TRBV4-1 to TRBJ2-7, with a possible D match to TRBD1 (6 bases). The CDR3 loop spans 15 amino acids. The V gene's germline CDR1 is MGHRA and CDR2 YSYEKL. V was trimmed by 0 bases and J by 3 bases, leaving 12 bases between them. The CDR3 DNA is TGCGCCAGCAGCCAAGATTCAGGGGCCGACTACGAGCAGTACTTC. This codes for CASSQDSGADYEQYF.

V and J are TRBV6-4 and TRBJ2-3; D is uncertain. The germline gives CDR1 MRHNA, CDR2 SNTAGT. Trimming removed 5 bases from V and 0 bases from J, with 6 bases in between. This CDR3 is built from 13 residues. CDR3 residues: CASSSQSTDTQYF. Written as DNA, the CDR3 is TGTGCCAGCAGTTCCCAGAGCACAGATACGCAGTATTTT.

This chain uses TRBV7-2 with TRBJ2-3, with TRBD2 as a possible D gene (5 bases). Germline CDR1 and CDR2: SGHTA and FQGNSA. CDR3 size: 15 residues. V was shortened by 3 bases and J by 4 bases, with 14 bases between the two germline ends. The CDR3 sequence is CASSFRPPLADTQYF. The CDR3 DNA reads TGTGCCAGCAGCTTCCGGCCCCCACTAGCAGATACGCAGTATTTT.

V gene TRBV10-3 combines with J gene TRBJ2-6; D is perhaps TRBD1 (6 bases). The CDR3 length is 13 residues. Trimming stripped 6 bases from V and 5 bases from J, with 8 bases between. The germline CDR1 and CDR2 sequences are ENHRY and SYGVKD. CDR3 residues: CAIRDSRANVLTF. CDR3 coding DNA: TGTGCCATCAGGGACAGTAGGGCCAACGTCCTGACTTTC.

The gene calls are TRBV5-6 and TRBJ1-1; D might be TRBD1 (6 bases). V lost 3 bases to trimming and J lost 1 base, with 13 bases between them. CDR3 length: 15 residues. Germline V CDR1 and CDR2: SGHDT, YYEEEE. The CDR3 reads CASSWTVLGNTEAFF. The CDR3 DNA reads TGTGCCAGCAGCTGGACAGTTTTGGGGAACACTGAAGCTTTCTTT.

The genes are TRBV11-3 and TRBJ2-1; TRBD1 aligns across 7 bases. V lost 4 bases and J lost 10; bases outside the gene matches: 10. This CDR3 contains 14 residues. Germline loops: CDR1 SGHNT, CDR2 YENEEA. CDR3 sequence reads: CASSSTTGVYEQFF. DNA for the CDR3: TGTGCCAGCAGCTCCACCACAGGGGTCTACGAGCAGTTCTTC.